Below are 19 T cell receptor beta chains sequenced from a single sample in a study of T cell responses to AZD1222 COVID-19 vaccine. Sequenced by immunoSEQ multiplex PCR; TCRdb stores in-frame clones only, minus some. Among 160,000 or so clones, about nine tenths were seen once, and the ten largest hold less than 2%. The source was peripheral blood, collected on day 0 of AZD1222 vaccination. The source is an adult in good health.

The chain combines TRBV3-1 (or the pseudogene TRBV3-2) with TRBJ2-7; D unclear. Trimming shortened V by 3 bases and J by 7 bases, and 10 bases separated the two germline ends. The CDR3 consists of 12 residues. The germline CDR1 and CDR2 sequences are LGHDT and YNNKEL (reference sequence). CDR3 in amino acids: CASSHLSEEQYF. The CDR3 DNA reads TGTGCCAGCAGCCACCTATCCGAGGAGCAGTACTTC.

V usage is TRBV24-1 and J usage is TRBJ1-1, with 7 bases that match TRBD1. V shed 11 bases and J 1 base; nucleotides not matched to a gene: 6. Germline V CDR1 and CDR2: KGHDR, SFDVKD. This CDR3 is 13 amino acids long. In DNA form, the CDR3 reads TGTGCCAACAGGGGACTTTCGAACACTGAAGCTTTCTTT. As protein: CANRGLSNTEAFF.

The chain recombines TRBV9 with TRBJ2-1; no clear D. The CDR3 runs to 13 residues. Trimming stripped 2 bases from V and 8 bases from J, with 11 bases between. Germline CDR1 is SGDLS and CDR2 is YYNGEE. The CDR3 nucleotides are TGTGCCAGCAGCGTTGAAGGGTACGATGAGCAGTTCTTC. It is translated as CASSVEGYDEQFF.

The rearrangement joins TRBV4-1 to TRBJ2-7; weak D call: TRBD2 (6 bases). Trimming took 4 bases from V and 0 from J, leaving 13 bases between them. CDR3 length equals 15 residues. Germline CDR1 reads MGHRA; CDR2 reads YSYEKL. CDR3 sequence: CASSLTSGTSYEQYF. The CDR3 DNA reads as TGCGCCAGCAGCCTGACTAGTGGGACCTCCTACGAGCAGTACTTC.

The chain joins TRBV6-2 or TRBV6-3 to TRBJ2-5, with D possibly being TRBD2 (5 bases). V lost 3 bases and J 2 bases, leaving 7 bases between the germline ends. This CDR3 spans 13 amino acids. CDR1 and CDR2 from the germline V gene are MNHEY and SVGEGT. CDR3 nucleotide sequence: TGTGCCAGCAGTTATAGCGAGCAAGAGACCCAGTACTTC. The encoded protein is CASSYSEQETQYF.

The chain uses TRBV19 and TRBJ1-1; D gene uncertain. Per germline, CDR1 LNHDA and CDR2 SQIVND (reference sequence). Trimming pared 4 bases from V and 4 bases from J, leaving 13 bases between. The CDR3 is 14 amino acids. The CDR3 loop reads CASSTRGHPTEAFF. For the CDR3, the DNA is TGTGCCAGTAGTACTAGAGGGCATCCCACTGAAGCTTTCTTT. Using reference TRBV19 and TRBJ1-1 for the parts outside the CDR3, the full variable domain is DGGITQSPKYLFRKEGQNVTLSCEQNLNHDAMYWYRQDPGQGLRLIYYSQIVNDFQKGDIAEGYSVSREKKESFPLTVTSAQKNPTAFYLCASSTRGHPTEAFFGQGTRLTVV.

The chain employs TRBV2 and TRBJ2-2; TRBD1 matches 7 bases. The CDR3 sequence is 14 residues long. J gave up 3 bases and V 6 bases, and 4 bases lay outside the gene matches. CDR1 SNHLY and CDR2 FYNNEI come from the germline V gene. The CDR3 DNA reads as TGTGCCAGCAGGGAGACAGGGCACACCGGGGAGCTGTTTTTT. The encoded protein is CASRETGHTGELFF.

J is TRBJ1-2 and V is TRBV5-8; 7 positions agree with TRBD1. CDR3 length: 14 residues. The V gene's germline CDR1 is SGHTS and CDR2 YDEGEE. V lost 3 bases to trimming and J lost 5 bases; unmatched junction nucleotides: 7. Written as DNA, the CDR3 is TGTGCCAGCAGCTCGGGGGGCAGGGGGTATGGCTACACCTTC. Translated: CASSSGGRGYGYTF.

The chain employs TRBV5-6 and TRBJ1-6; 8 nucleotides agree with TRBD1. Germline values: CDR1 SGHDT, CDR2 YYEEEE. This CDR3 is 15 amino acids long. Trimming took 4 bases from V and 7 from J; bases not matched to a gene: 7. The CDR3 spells CASSRGQGLNSPLHF. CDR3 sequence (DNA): TGTGCCAGCAGCCGCGGACAGGGCCTAAATTCACCCCTCCACTTT.

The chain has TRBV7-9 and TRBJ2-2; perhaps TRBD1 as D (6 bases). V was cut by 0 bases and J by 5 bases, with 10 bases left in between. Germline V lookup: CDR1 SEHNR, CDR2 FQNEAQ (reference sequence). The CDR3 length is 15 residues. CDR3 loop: CASSLAGGGTGELFF. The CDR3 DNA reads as TGTGCCAGCAGCTTAGCAGGGGGTGGTACCGGGGAGCTGTTTTTT.

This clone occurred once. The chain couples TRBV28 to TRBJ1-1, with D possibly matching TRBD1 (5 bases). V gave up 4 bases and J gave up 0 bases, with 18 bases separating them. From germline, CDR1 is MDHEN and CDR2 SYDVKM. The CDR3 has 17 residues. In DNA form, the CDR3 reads TGTGCCAGCAGTTGGCGAAACCGACAGCCTATGAACACTGAAGCTTTCTTT. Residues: CASSWRNRQPMNTEAFF.

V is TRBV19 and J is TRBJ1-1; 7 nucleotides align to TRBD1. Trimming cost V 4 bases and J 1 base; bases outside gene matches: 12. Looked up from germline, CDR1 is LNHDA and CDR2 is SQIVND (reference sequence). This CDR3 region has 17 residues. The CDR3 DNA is TGTGCCAGTAGTACACGGCAGGGGGTGTTGGGGAACACTGAAGCTTTCTTT. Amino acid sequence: CASSTRQGVLGNTEAFF.

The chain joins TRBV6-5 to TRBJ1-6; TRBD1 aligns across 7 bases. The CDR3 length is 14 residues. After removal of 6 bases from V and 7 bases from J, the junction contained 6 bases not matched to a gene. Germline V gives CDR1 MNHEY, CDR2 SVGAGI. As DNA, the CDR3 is TGTGCCAGCAGCCCGGACAGGCTCAATTCACCCCTCCACTTT. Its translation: CASSPDRLNSPLHF.

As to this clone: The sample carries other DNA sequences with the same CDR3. CDR3 DNA sequence: TGTGCCAGCAGCCTGAGCGGGCAAGAGACCCAGTACTTC. Translation: CASSLSGQETQYF. The chain combines TRBV7-3 with TRBJ2-5; tentative D call: TRBD2 (6 bases). The germline CDR1 and CDR2 sequences are SGHTA and FQGTGA. With 5 bases removed from V and 2 bases from J, the gap between germline ends came to 9 bases. The CDR3 spans 13 residues.

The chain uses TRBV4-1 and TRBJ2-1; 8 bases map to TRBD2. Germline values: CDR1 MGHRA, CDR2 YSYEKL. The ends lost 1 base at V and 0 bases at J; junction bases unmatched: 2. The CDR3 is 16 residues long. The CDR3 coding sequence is TGCGCCAGCAGCCAAGTAGCGGGGAGCTCCTACAATGAGCAGTTCTTC. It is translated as CASSQVAGSSYNEQFF.

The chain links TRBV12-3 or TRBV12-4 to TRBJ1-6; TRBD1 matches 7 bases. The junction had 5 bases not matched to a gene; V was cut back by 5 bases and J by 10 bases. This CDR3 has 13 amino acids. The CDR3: CASSPQGESPLHF. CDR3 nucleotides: TGTGCCAGCAGTCCCCAGGGGGAATCACCCCTCCACTTT.

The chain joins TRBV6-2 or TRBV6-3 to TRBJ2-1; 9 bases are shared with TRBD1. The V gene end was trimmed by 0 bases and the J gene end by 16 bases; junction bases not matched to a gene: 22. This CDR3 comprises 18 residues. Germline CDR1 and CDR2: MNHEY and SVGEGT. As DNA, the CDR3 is TGTGCCAGCAGTTACTCCCCACTTCCGGGACAGGGACGAGAATCCCAATTCTTC. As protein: CASSYSPLPGQGRESQFF.

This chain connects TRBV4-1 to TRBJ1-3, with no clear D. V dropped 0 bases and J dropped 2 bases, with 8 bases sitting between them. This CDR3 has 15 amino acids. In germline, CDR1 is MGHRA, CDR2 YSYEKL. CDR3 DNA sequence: TGCGCCAGCAGCCAAGACAATCTGCCTGGAAACACCATATATTTT. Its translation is CASSQDNLPGNTIYF.

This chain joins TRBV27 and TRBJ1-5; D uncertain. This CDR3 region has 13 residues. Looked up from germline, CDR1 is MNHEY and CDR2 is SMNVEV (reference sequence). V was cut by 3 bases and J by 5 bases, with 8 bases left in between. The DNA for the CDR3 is TGTGCCAGCAGTTTCCAGAGCGATCAGCCCCAGCATTTT. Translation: CASSFQSDQPQHF.